This paragraph reports one T cell receptor (beta chain). A much bigger clone sits one base away, suggesting this may be a read error. The CDR3 has 15 residues. Germline lookup yields CDR1 SEHNR and CDR2 FQNEAQ (reference sequence). From RNA transcripts, TCR beta CDR3 regions were amplified. HTBI primers drove first-round RT-PCR of the TCR CDR3. TCRdb reprocessed the multiplex PCR reads with MiXCR, giving one entry per CDR3 protein. The sample contains 450,000 to 600,000 distinct CDR3 sequences, roughly 15% of which appear only once. This sample stems from a study of T cells in Graves' hyperthyroidism and ophthalmopathy. The authors took PBMCs from roughly 10 ml fresh peripheral blood.

The chain carries TRBV7-9 and TRBJ2-3, with a tentative D call TRBD2 (5 bases). Specimen: blood. The receptor comes from a woman in her forties with Graves' hyperthyroidism. CDR3 DNA: TGTGCCAGCAGCTTAGAGCGGACGAACACAAATACGCAGTATTTT. This codes for CASSLERTNTNTQYF. Full variable domain (outside the CDR3, taken from reference TRBV7-9 and TRBJ2-3): DTGVSQNPRHKITKRGQNVTFRCDPISEHNRLYWYRQTLGQGPEFLTYFQNEAQLEKSRLLSDRFSAERPKGSFSTLEIQRTEQGDSAMYLCASSLERTNTNTQYFGPGTRLTVL.